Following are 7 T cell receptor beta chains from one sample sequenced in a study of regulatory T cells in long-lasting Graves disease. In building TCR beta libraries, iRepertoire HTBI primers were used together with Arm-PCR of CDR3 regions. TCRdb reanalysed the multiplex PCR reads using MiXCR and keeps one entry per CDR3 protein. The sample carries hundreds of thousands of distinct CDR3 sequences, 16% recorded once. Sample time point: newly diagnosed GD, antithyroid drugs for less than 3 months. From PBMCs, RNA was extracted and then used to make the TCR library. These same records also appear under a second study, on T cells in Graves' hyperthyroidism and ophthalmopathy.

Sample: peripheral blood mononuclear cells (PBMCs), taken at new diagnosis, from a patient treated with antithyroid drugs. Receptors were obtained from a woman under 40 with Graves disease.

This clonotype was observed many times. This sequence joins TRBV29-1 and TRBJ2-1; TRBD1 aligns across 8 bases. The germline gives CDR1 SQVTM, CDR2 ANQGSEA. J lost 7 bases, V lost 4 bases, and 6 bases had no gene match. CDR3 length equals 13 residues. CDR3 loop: CSVAGGVLNEQFF. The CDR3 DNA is TGCAGCGTTGCAGGGGGCGTATTGAATGAGCAGTTCTTC.

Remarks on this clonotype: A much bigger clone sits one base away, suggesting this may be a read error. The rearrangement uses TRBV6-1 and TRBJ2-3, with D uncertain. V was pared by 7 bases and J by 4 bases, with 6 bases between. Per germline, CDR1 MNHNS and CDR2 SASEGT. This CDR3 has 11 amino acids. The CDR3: CASTLSDTQYF. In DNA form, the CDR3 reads TGTGCCAGCACCCTCTCAGATACGCAGTATTTT.

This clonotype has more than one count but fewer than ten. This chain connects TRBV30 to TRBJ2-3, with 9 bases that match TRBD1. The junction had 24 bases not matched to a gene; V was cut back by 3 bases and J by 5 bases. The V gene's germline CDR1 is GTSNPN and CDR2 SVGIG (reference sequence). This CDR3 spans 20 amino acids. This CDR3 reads CAWSLGDRGIFYGSRDTQYF. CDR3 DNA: TGTGCCTGGAGCCTAGGAGACAGGGGGATATTTTATGGTTCTCGAGATACGCAGTATTTT.

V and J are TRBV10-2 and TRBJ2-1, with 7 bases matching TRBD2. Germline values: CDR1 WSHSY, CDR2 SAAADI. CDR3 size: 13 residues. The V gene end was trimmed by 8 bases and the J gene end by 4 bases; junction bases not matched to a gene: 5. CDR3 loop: CASEGRGYNEQFF. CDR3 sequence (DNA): TGCGCCAGCGAGGGGAGGGGATACAATGAGCAGTTCTTC.

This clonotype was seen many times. The DNA of the CDR3 is TGTGCCTCAGGACGGGACGCCTACGAGCAGTACTTC. Its translation: CASGRDAYEQYF. This chain connects TRBV10-3 to TRBJ2-7; the D gene could be TRBD1 or TRBD2 (5 bases each). Germline assignment: CDR1 ENHRY and CDR2 SYGVKD. The CDR3 loop spans 12 amino acids. V was pared by 11 bases and J by 2 bases, with 13 bases between.

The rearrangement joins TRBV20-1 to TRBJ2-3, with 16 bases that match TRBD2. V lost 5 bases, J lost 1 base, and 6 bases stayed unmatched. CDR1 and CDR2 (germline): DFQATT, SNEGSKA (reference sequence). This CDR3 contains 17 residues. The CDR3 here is CSASGTSGREGTDTQYF. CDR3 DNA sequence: TGCAGTGCTTCCGGGACTAGCGGGAGGGAGGGCACAGATACGCAGTATTTT.

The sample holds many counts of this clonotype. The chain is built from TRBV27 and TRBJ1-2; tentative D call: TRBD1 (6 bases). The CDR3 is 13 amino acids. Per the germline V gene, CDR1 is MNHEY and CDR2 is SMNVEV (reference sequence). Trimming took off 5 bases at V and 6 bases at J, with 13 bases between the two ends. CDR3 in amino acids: CASSQKYRDGYTF. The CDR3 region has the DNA TGTGCCAGCAGTCAAAAATACAGGGATGGCTACACCTTC.